Sequencing of this T cell receptor (beta chain) was carried out in a study of cytomegalovirus exposure and HLA in healthy donors. Amplification used 60 Vbeta primers and 13 Jbeta primers. This table comes from immunoSEQ multiplex PCR, and its TCRdb copy is limited to in-frame clones, with some not included. The sample lists under 200,000 clones, around 82% occurring once. The germline gives CDR1 SGHRS, CDR2 YFSETQ. After removal of 0 bases from V and 1 base from J, the junction contained 7 bases not matched to a gene. This CDR3 is 17 amino acids long. The V and J genes are TRBV5-1 and TRBJ2-3; 8 bases agree with TRBD2. The source of this sequence is a middle-aged man in good health and CMV-seronegative. The sample was PBMCs. In nucleotides, the CDR3 is TGCGCCAGCAGCTTGGGGGTAGCGGGACCTCGCACAGATACGCAGTATTTT. Amino acid sequence: CASSLGVAGPRTDTQYF.